This TCR beta chain was identified during a study of T cells of healthy individuals. This CDR3 spans 14 amino acids. The germline V gene encodes CDR1 SGHTA and CDR2 FQGNSA. J gave up 10 bases and V 4 bases, and 6 bases lay outside the gene matches. TCRdb analysed the 5' RACE reads with MiXCR anew, one entry per CDR3 protein. The sample includes 85,000 to 100,000 distinct CDR3 sequences, roughly 18% of them seen just once. V and J are TRBV7-2 and TRBJ2-1, with 11 bases aligning to TRBD2. The sequence came from a human donor in good health. The CDR3 here is CASSSGLADGEQFF. The CDR3 nucleotides are TGTGCCAGCAGCTCGGGACTAGCGGACGGAGAGCAGTTCTTC.